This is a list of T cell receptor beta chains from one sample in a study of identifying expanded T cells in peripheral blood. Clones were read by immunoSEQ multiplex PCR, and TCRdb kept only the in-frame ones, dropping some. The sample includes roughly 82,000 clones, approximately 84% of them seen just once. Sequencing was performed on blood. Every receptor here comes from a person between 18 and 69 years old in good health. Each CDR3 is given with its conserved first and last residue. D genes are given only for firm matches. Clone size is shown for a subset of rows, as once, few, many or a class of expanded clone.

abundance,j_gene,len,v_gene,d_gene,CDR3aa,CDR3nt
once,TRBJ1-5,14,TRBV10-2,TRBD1,CASTPGGGGQPQHF,TGCGCCAGCACCCCAGGGGGCGGAGGTCAGCCCCAGCATTTT
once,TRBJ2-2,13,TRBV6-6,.,CASRGLNTGELFF,TGTGCCAGCCGGGGGCTGAACACCGGGGAGCTGTTTTTT
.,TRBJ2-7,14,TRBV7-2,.,CASSPRTGSYEQYF,TGTGCCAGCAGCCCCCGGACCGGCTCCTACGAGCAGTACTTC
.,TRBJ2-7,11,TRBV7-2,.,CASSPSYEQYF,TGTGCCAGCAGCCCGTCCTACGAGCAGTACTTC
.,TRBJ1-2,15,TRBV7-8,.,CASSLERNSNYGYTF,TGTGCCAGCAGCTTAGAGAGGAACTCGAACTATGGCTACACCTTC
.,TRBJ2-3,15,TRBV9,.,CASSVVDGRTDTQYF,TGTGCCAGCAGCGTTGTGGACGGGCGCACAGATACGCAGTATTTT
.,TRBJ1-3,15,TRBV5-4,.,CASSSMGAAGNTIYF,TGTGCCAGCAGCTCTATGGGGGCAGCTGGAAACACCATATATTTT
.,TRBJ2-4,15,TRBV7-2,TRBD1,CASSPGGQGADIQYF,TGTGCCAGCAGCCCAGGGGGACAGGGGGCCGACATTCAGTACTTC
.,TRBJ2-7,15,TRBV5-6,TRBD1,CASSASPGTAYEQYF,TGTGCCAGCAGCGCCTCGCCCGGGACAGCTTACGAGCAGTACTTC
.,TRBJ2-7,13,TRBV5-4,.,CASSSRDSYEQYF,TGTGCCAGCAGCTCCCGGGACTCCTACGAGCAGTACTTC
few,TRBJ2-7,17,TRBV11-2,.,CASSLGLGGFGTYEQYF,TGTGCCAGCAGCTTAGGATTGGGCGGCTTTGGGACCTACGAGCAGTACTTC
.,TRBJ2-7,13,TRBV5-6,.,CASSLGSSYEQYF,TGTGCCAGCAGCTTGGGCAGCTCCTACGAGCAGTACTTC
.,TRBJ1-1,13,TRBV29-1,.,CSVEDVRAQGAFF,TGCAGCGTTGAAGATGTACGGGCCCAAGGAGCTTTCTTT
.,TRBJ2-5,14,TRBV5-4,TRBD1,CASSRDRGGETQYF,TGTGCCAGCAGCCGCGACAGGGGAGGCGAGACCCAGTACTTC
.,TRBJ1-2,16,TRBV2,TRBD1,CASSGEEQGAYYGYTF,TGTGCCAGCAGTGGAGAAGAACAGGGGGCGTACTATGGCTACACCTTC
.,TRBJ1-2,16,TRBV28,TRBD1,CASSSSSTGQNYGYTF,TGTGCCAGCAGCTCATCGAGCACGGGACAGAACTATGGCTACACCTTC
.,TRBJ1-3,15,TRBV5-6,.,CASNVGGASGNTIYF,TGTGCCAGCAACGTTGGGGGGGCATCTGGAAACACCATATATTTT
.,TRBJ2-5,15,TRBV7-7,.,CASSLESGPQETQYF,TGTGCTAGCAGCTTAGAAAGCGGTCCTCAAGAGACCCAGTACTTC
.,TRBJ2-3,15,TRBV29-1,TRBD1,CSVEGRGLGTDTQYF,TGCAGCGTTGAGGGCAGGGGGCTGGGCACAGATACGCAGTATTTT
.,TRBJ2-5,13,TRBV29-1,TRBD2,CSVEIAGGETQYF,TGCAGCGTTGAAATAGCGGGAGGGGAGACCCAGTACTTC
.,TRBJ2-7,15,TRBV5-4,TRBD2,CASSLEVGGSYEQYF,TGTGCCAGCAGCTTGGAGGTGGGAGGGAGCTACGAGCAGTACTTC
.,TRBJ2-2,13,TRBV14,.,CASSQINTGELFF,TGTGCCAGCAGCCAGATTAACACCGGGGAGCTGTTTTTT
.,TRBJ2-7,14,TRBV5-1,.,CASSLASFSYEQYF,TGCGCCAGCAGCTTGGCCAGCTTCTCCTACGAGCAGTACTTC